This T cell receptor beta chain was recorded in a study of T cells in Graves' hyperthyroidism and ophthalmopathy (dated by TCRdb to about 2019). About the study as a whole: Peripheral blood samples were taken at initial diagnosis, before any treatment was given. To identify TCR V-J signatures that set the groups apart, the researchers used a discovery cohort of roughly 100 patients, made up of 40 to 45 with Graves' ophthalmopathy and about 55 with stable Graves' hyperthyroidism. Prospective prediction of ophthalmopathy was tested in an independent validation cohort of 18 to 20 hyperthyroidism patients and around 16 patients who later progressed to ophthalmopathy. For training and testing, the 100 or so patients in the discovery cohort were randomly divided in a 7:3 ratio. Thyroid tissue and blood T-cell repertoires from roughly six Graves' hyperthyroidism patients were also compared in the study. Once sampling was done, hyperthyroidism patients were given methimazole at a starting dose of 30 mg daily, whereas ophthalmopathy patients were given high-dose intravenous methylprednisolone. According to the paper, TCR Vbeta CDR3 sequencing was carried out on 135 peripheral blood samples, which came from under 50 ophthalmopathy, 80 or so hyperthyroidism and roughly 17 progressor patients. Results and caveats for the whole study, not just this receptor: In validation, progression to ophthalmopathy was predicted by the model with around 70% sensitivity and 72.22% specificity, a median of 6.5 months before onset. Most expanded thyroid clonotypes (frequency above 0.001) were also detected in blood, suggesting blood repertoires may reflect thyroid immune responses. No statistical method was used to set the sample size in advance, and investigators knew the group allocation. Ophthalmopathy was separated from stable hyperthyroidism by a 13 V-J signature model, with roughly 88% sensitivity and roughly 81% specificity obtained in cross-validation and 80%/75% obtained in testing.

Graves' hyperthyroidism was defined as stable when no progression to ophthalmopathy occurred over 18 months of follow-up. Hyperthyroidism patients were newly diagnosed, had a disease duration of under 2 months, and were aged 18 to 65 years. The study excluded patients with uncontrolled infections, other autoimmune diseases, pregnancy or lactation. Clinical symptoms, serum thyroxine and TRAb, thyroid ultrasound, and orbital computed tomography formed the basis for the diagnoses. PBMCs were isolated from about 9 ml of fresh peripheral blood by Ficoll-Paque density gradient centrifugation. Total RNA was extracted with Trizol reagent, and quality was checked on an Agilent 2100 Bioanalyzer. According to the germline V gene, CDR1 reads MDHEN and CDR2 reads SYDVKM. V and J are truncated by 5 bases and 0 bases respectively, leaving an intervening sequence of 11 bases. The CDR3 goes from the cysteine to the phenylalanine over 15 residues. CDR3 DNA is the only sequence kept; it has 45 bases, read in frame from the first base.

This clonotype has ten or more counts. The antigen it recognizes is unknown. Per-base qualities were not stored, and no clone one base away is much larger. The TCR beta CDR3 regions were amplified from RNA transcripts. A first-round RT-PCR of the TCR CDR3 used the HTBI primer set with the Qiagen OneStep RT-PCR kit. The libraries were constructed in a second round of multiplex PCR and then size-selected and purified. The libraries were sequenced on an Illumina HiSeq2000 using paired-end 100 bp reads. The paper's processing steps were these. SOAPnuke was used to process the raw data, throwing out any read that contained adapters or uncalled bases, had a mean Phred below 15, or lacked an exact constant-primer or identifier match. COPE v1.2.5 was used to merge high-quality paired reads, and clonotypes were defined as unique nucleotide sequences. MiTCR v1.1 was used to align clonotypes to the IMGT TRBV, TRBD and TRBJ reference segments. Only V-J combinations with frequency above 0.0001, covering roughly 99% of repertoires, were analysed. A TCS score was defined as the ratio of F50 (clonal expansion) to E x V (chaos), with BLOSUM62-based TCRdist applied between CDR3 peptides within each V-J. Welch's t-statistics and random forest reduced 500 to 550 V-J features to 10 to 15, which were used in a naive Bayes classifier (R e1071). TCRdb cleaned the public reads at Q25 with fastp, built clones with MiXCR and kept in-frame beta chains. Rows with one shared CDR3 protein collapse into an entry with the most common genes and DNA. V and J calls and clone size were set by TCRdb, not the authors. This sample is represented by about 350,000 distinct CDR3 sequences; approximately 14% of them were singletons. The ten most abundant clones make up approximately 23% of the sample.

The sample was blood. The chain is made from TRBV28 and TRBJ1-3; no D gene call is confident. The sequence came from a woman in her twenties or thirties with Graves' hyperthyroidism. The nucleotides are TGTGCCAGCAGTCCTCCCTGGTTCTCTGGAAACACCATATATTTT. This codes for CASSPPWFSGNTIYF.